A single sample is the source of the 22 T cell receptor beta chains below, sequenced in a study of blood T cell repertoires in COVID-19. Sequencing used immunoSEQ multiplex PCR; TCRdb keeps in-frame clones, though not all of them. The table records approximately 30,000 clones, 80% to 90% of them present only once. Specimen: peripheral blood. The source is a woman aged 40 to 55 with active or convalescent COVID-19.

This clone was detected only once. This chain joins TRBV10-2 and TRBJ2-7; TRBD2 agrees at 10 bases. CDR3 size: 20 residues. Germline V gene data show CDR1 as WSHSY and CDR2 as SAAADI. V was clipped by 6 bases and J by 1 base; unmatched bases: 21. The chain's CDR3 is CASRPGSGQHTTSGSYEQYF. DNA for the CDR3: TGCGCCAGCAGACCTGGCTCGGGACAGCATACGACTAGCGGGTCCTACGAGCAGTACTTC.

The V and J genes are TRBV19 and TRBJ2-2, with TRBD2 identical over 11 bases. Per germline, CDR1 LNHDA and CDR2 SQIVND (reference sequence). V lost 10 bases, J lost 2 bases, and 6 bases stayed unmatched. This CDR3 contains 15 residues. This CDR3 is CATTSGRLNTGELFF. The CDR3 DNA is TGTGCCACCACTAGCGGGAGACTCAACACCGGGGAGCTGTTTTTT.

V is TRBV27 and J is TRBJ1-6; no reliable D call. V lost 5 bases and J lost 0, with 8 bases in between. The CDR3 sequence is 15 residues long. Per the germline V gene, CDR1 is MNHEY and CDR2 is SMNVEV (reference sequence). CDR3 in amino acids: CASSPLSSYNSPLHF. The CDR3 DNA reads TGTGCCAGCAGTCCCCTGAGCTCCTATAATTCACCCCTCCACTTT.

The chain recombines TRBV5-1 with TRBJ1-2; 10 bases line up with TRBD1. Germline V gives CDR1 SGHRS, CDR2 YFSETQ. V shed 4 bases and J 2 bases; nucleotides not matched to a gene: 11. The CDR3 has 17 residues. CDR3 amino acids: CASSPSNRDRGNYGYTF. The DNA for the CDR3 is TGCGCCAGCAGCCCTTCAAACCGGGACAGGGGAAACTATGGCTACACCTTC. The variable domain in full, completed from reference TRBV5-1 and TRBJ1-2, reads KAGVTQTPRYLIKTRGQQVTLSCSPISGHRSVSWYQQTPGQGLQFLFEYFSETQRNKGNFPGRFSGRQFSNSRSEMNVSTLELGDSALYLCASSPSNRDRGNYGYTFGSGTRLTVV.

CDR3 coding DNA: TGTGCCAGCGGGCACTACGAGCAGTACTTC. It codes for CASGHYEQYF. The rearrangement links TRBV27 to TRBJ2-7; D unclear. CDR1 and CDR2 from the germline V gene are MNHEY and SMNVEV (reference sequence). Trimming took off 8 bases at V and 3 bases at J, with 5 bases between the two ends. The CDR3 length is 10 residues.

This chain joins TRBV24-1 and TRBJ2-5, with TRBD2 as a possible D gene (5 bases). Germline-derived CDR1 and CDR2 are KGHDR and SFDVKD. Between the trimmed V and J ends, which lost 5 bases and 5 bases, there was a span of 5 bases. This CDR3 contains 11 residues. CDR3 amino acids: CATSAGETQYF. The CDR3 nucleotides are TGTGCCACCAGTGCGGGGGAGACCCAGTACTTC.

The rearrangement links TRBV5-6 to TRBJ2-3; the match to TRBD2 covers 7 bases. With V trimmed by 1 base and J by 7 bases, 15 bases remained unmatched. Germline V gives CDR1 SGHDT, CDR2 YYEEEE. This CDR3 comprises 17 residues. CDR3 amino acids: CASSLPPSGVLLNTQYF. CDR3 nucleotides: TGTGCCAGCAGCTTGCCCCCTAGCGGAGTCCTTCTGAATACGCAGTATTTT.

This clone came up once. The CDR3 spells CASAEGDTGELFF. DNA of the CDR3: TGTGCCAGCGCCGAGGGGGACACCGGGGAGCTGTTTTTT. The chain has TRBV4-2 and TRBJ2-2; a weak D match, TRBD1 (6 bases). Germline V gene data show CDR1 as LGHNA and CDR2 as YNFKEQ. The V and J ends lost 8 bases and 3 bases respectively, with 10 bases between them. The CDR3 loop spans 13 amino acids.

V and J are TRBV28 and TRBJ2-7; 13 bases fit TRBD2. Unmatched junction bases numbered 16, after V lost 3 bases and J lost 2 bases. CDR3 size: 20 residues. In germline, CDR1 is MDHEN, CDR2 SYDVKM. The CDR3 region is CASSFPLTSGRSHVPYEQYF. The CDR3 DNA reads as TGTGCCAGCAGTTTTCCCTTGACTAGCGGGAGGTCCCACGTTCCCTACGAGCAGTACTTC.

The chain couples TRBV6-5 to TRBJ1-5, with 8 nucleotides matching TRBD1. V gave up 4 bases and J gave up 1 base; unmatched junction bases: 6. Germline lookup yields CDR1 MNHEY and CDR2 SVGAGI. The CDR3 is 16 amino acids. As DNA, the CDR3 is TGTGCCAGCAGTTCCTCAGGGGGCTCGAGCAATCAGCCCCAGCATTTT. It encodes CASSSSGGSSNQPQHF.

The gene calls are TRBV19 and TRBJ2-7; TRBD1 agrees at 7 bases. Germline CDR1 LNHDA, CDR2 SQIVND (reference sequence). Trimming at V came to 6 bases and at J to 1 base, leaving 9 bases not matched to a gene. This CDR3 region has 15 residues. The CDR3 loop reads CASSGQASTSYEQYF. CDR3 bases: TGTGCCAGTAGCGGACAGGCCTCTACTTCCTACGAGCAGTACTTC.

The CDR3 protein is CAWRDRSDSPLHF. Written as DNA, the CDR3 is TGTGCCTGGAGGGACAGGTCAGATTCACCCCTCCACTTT. V usage is TRBV30 and J usage is TRBJ1-6; 7 nucleotides line up with TRBD1. The germline gives CDR1 GTSNPN, CDR2 SVGIG (reference sequence). The CDR3 extends over 13 amino acids. The V segment lost 3 bases and the J segment 8 bases; nucleotides outside the gene matches: 4.

This rearrangement joins TRBV5-3 to TRBJ2-2, with TRBD1 matching 11 bases. TRBV5-3 is an ORF, with its function uncertain. CDR3 length: 15 amino acids. The trim removed 7 bases at V and 7 bases at J, leaving 9 bases unmatched. The CDR3 spells CARSTGQGDHGELFF. As DNA, the CDR3 is TGTGCCAGATCAACGGGACAGGGGGACCACGGGGAGCTGTTTTTT.

The V gene is TRBV6-4, the J gene TRBJ2-3; 8 bases agree with TRBD2. The germline V gene has CDR1 MRHNA and CDR2 SNTAGT. The V and J ends lost 0 bases and 1 base, in that order; junction bases with no gene match: 0. The CDR3 covers 15 residues. CDR3: CASSDSRGGTDTQYF. CDR3 DNA: TGTGCCAGCAGTGACTCGCGGGGGGGCACAGATACGCAGTATTTT.

J is TRBJ2-7 and V is TRBV2, with D possibly being TRBD1 (5 bases). The CDR3 has 14 amino acids. V was cut by 6 bases and J by 0 bases, with 12 bases left in between. Germline values: CDR1 SNHLY, CDR2 FYNNEI. CDR3 amino acids: CASRGLLFSYEQYF. Here the CDR3 DNA reads TGTGCCAGCAGGGGGCTTCTTTTCTCCTACGAGCAGTACTTC.

The rearrangement links TRBV29-1 to TRBJ1-1; 7 bases line up with TRBD1. The germline V gene encodes CDR1 SQVTM and CDR2 ANQGSEA. The CDR3 extends over 11 amino acids. The V segment lost 5 bases and the J segment 7 bases; nucleotides outside the gene matches: 4. CDR3 protein: CSVSRDSEAFF. DNA for the CDR3: TGCAGCGTTTCCCGGGACAGTGAAGCTTTCTTT.

The V and J genes are TRBV30 and TRBJ1-4; D not certain. Trimming stripped 0 bases from V and 0 bases from J, with 5 bases between. The CDR3 consists of 14 residues. Germline V gives CDR1 GTSNPN, CDR2 SVGIG (reference sequence). The CDR3 here is CAWSVGTTNEKLFF. CDR3 nucleotides: TGTGCCTGGAGTGTCGGGACAACTAATGAAAAACTGTTTTTT.

This chain connects TRBV6-5 to TRBJ1-5; D may be TRBD1 (5 bases). This CDR3 spans 14 amino acids. With 6 bases removed from V and 4 bases from J, the gap between germline ends came to 13 bases. Germline-derived CDR1 and CDR2 are MNHEY and SVGAGI. The CDR3 DNA follows: TGTGCCAGCAGGGGGGGTGGGGGTAATCAGCCCCAGCATTTT. The encoded protein is CASRGGGGNQPQHF.

This chain links TRBV25-1 with TRBJ2-2; 7 bases line up with TRBD1. J gave up 7 bases and V 9 bases, and 8 bases lay outside the gene matches. CDR1 MGHDK and CDR2 SYGVNS come from the germline V gene. CDR3 length equals 13 residues. In DNA, the CDR3 is TGTGCCAGGATCGACAGGGTGGACGGGGAGCTGTTTTTT. Amino acids: CARIDRVDGELFF.

This chain links TRBV7-2 with TRBJ1-5; possible D gene TRBD1, 6 bases. The V end lost 1 base, the J end lost 6 bases, and 13 bases lay between the germline ends. Germline assignment: CDR1 SGHTA and CDR2 FQGNSA. CDR3 length equals 15 residues. The CDR3 region is CASSLEGGQGQPQHF. CDR3 nucleotides: TGTGCCAGCAGCTTAGAGGGGGGGCAGGGTCAGCCCCAGCATTTT.

The gene calls are TRBV7-9 and TRBJ1-2, with 12 bases matching TRBD1. The germline gives CDR1 SEHNR, CDR2 FQNEAQ (reference sequence). The length of the CDR3 is 16 residues. V dropped 5 bases and J dropped 8; count of bases not matched to a gene: 12. In DNA, the CDR3 is TGTGCCAGCAGCCCGGGGCCGGGACAGGGGGCTCAGGGCTACACCTTC. This translates into CASSPGPGQGAQGYTF.

This clone was counted a single time. The chain uses TRBV5-1 and TRBJ2-6, with 10 bases lining up with TRBD1. CDR1 and CDR2 (germline): SGHRS, YFSETQ. Unmatched junction bases numbered 7, after V lost 4 bases and J lost 0 bases. The CDR3 contains 18 residues. The CDR3 loop is CASSLRDRGSSGANVLTF. CDR3 DNA: TGCGCCAGCAGCCTCCGGGACAGGGGAAGCTCTGGGGCCAACGTCCTGACTTTC.